The rows below give T cell receptor beta chains drawn from one sample of a study of T cell responses to AZD1222 COVID-19 vaccine. Data came from immunoSEQ multiplex PCR; TCRdb stores just in-frame clones and leaves some out. The data contain roughly 120,000 clones, about nine tenths of them singletons. The sequences come from peripheral blood, collected on day 0 of MenACWY control vaccination. Receptors originate from an adult in good health. CDR3s include the opening cysteine and the closing phenylalanine or tryptophan. The order of the fields is clone size, J gene, V gene, D gene, CDR3 DNA, CDR3 protein. D genes are given only for firm matches. Size is omitted from some rows. Given values are once, few, many or a class for expanded clones.

clone_size: NA
j_call: TRBJ1-1
v_call: TRBV28
d_call: NA
cdr3_nt: TGTGCCAGCAGTTTGGTGGGGGCACGGAACACTGAAGCTTTCTTT
cdr3_aa: CASSLVGARNTEAFF

clone_size: NA
j_call: TRBJ1-1
v_call: TRBV12-5
d_call: NA
cdr3_nt: TGTGCTAGTGGTTTGGGGGGTTTCTCGGGGACTGAAGCTTTCTTT
cdr3_aa: CASGLGGFSGTEAFF

clone_size: NA
j_call: TRBJ2-7
v_call: TRBV27
d_call: TRBD2
cdr3_nt: TGTGCCAGCAGACTAGCGGGGAGCCGATTGACCTACGAGCAGTACTTC
cdr3_aa: CASRLAGSRLTYEQYF

clone_size: NA
j_call: TRBJ2-5
v_call: TRBV28
d_call: TRBD1
cdr3_nt: TGTGCCAGCAGTCTCCCCAGGACAGGGAAGGTGGGGACCCAGTACTTC
cdr3_aa: CASSLPRTGKVGTQYF

clone_size: NA
j_call: TRBJ2-4
v_call: TRBV7-6
d_call: NA
cdr3_nt: TGTGCCAGCAGCTTGGGTACCGGTGGGGTGAGCAAAAACATTCAGTACTTC
cdr3_aa: CASSLGTGGVSKNIQYF

clone_size: NA
j_call: TRBJ2-5
v_call: TRBV3-1/TRBV3-2
d_call: TRBD2
cdr3_nt: TGTGCCAGCAGCCAATCCTCGGGACTAGCGGGAGAAGAGACCCAGTACTTC
cdr3_aa: CASSQSSGLAGEETQYF

clone_size: NA
j_call: TRBJ1-4
v_call: TRBV7-2
d_call: NA
cdr3_nt: TGTGCCAGCAGCTTTATCCGGGGAGTTAACGAAAAACTGTTTTTT
cdr3_aa: CASSFIRGVNEKLFF

clone_size: NA
j_call: TRBJ2-2
v_call: TRBV7-3
d_call: TRBD1
cdr3_nt: TGTGCCAGCAGCTCCGGACAGGGGCCGAACACCGGGGAGCTGTTTTTT
cdr3_aa: CASSSGQGPNTGELFF

clone_size: NA
j_call: TRBJ2-6
v_call: TRBV6-1
d_call: TRBD2
cdr3_nt: TGTGCCAGCAGTGAACTACTAGCGGGAGGCTCTGGGGCCAACGTCCTGACTTTC
cdr3_aa: CASSELLAGGSGANVLTF

clone_size: once
j_call: TRBJ2-2
v_call: TRBV7-8
d_call: NA
cdr3_nt: TGTGCCAGCAGCCCGGGCCTATTAACACCCGGGGAGCTGTTTTTT
cdr3_aa: CASSPGLLTPGELFF

clone_size: NA
j_call: TRBJ1-3
v_call: TRBV11-2
d_call: NA
cdr3_nt: TGTGCCAGCAGCCCGACAGTTGGAAACACCATATATTTT
cdr3_aa: CASSPTVGNTIYF

clone_size: NA
j_call: TRBJ2-7
v_call: TRBV19
d_call: NA
cdr3_nt: TGTGCCAGTAGTATGGCCATATTCTACGAGCAGTACTTC
cdr3_aa: CASSMAIFYEQYF

clone_size: few
j_call: TRBJ1-2
v_call: TRBV28
d_call: NA
cdr3_nt: TGTGCCAGCACTTTTCCTGGACGGACGAACTATGGCTACACCTTC
cdr3_aa: CASTFPGRTNYGYTF

clone_size: NA
j_call: TRBJ2-5
v_call: TRBV28
d_call: TRBD1
cdr3_nt: TGTGCCAGCAGAGCCTTAAAAGGGGGCTGGGAGACCCAGTACTTC
cdr3_aa: CASRALKGGWETQYF

clone_size: NA
j_call: TRBJ2-2
v_call: TRBV5-6
d_call: NA
cdr3_nt: TGTGCCAGCAGCTTGGGGCAGGGCCTAAGGGAGCCTTTT
cdr3_aa: CASSLGQGLREPF

clone_size: NA
j_call: TRBJ1-5
v_call: TRBV4-2
d_call: NA
cdr3_nt: TGTGCCAGCAGCCAAGATCTGGAACAGCCCCAGCATTTT
cdr3_aa: CASSQDLEQPQHF

clone_size: once
j_call: TRBJ2-7
v_call: TRBV19
d_call: TRBD2
cdr3_nt: TGTGCCAGTAGTCCGTTCGGGAGCGGGAGCGAGCAGTACTTC
cdr3_aa: CASSPFGSGSEQYF

clone_size: NA
j_call: TRBJ2-1
v_call: TRBV19
d_call: NA
cdr3_nt: TGTGCCAGTACCCCAACGGGGCCCTACAATGAGCAGTTCTTC
cdr3_aa: CASTPTGPYNEQFF

clone_size: NA
j_call: TRBJ2-7
v_call: TRBV25-1
d_call: NA
cdr3_nt: TGTGCCAGCAGTGAATCGGGGGCTAGCTCCTACGAGCAGTACTTC
cdr3_aa: CASSESGASSYEQYF

clone_size: NA
j_call: TRBJ2-1
v_call: TRBV4-1
d_call: TRBD2
cdr3_nt: TGCGCCAGCAGCCAGAGGCTAGCGGGGCTCAATGAGCAGTTCTTC
cdr3_aa: CASSQRLAGLNEQFF

clone_size: NA
j_call: TRBJ2-7
v_call: TRBV7-2
d_call: NA
cdr3_nt: TGTGCCAGCAGCGAAGGGCGGAGCTCCTACGAGCAGTACTTC
cdr3_aa: CASSEGRSSYEQYF

clone_size: NA
j_call: TRBJ2-1
v_call: TRBV13
d_call: NA
cdr3_nt: TGTGCCAGCAGCTTATGGGGGAAGGCCAATGAGCAGTTCTTC
cdr3_aa: CASSLWGKANEQFF

clone_size: once
j_call: TRBJ2-7
v_call: TRBV5-4
d_call: NA
cdr3_nt: TGTGCCAGCAGCTTGGCAGGGGAGGGGTGGTTCTACGAGCAGTACTTC
cdr3_aa: CASSLAGEGWFYEQYF

clone_size: few
j_call: TRBJ2-7
v_call: TRBV27
d_call: NA
cdr3_nt: TGTGCCAGCAGTTTAAAGACGCCCACGGGCTACGAGCAGTACTTC
cdr3_aa: CASSLKTPTGYEQYF

clone_size: NA
j_call: TRBJ2-7
v_call: TRBV3-1/TRBV3-2
d_call: NA
cdr3_nt: TGTGCCAGCAGCCAAGCTCCGGGACATCGCTACGAGCAGTACTTC
cdr3_aa: CASSQAPGHRYEQYF

clone_size: NA
j_call: TRBJ2-1
v_call: TRBV5-1
d_call: TRBD1
cdr3_nt: TGCGCCAGCAGCTTGGGACAGGGGGCGTTATGGGAGCAGTTCTTC
cdr3_aa: CASSLGQGALWEQFF

clone_size: NA
j_call: TRBJ2-1
v_call: TRBV28
d_call: TRBD1
cdr3_nt: TGTGCCAGCACTCCAGGGGGCGGGGTTGGGTTCTTC
cdr3_aa: CASTPGGGVGFF

clone_size: NA
j_call: TRBJ2-5
v_call: TRBV5-1
d_call: TRBD2
cdr3_nt: TGCGCCAGCAGCTCAACTAGCGGGAGGAGGCAAGAGACCCAGTACTTC
cdr3_aa: CASSSTSGRRQETQYF

clone_size: NA
j_call: TRBJ2-7
v_call: TRBV6-1
d_call: TRBD2
cdr3_nt: TGTGCCAGCAGTGAAGCTAGGGGAGGGTCCTACGAGCAGTACTTC
cdr3_aa: CASSEARGGSYEQYF

clone_size: once
j_call: TRBJ1-4
v_call: TRBV28
d_call: NA
cdr3_nt: TGTGCCAGCAGTTCGGGGTTCGGCGAAAAACTGTTTTTT
cdr3_aa: CASSSGFGEKLFF

clone_size: NA
j_call: TRBJ1-1
v_call: TRBV18
d_call: TRBD1
cdr3_nt: TGTGCCAGCTCACCACCCGGGGACAGGGCTCAAAGGGCTTTCTTT
cdr3_aa: CASSPPGDRAQRAFF

clone_size: NA
j_call: TRBJ2-7
v_call: TRBV11-2
d_call: NA
cdr3_nt: TGTGCCAGCAGCTCCGGGACTTTTGGGCGCGACGAGCAGTACTTC
cdr3_aa: CASSSGTFGRDEQYF

clone_size: NA
j_call: TRBJ1-1
v_call: TRBV6-5
d_call: NA
cdr3_nt: TGTGCCAGCAGTTACTCGAACCAGGGTCGAACTGAAGCTTTCTTT
cdr3_aa: CASSYSNQGRTEAFF

clone_size: once
j_call: TRBJ2-1
v_call: TRBV7-9
d_call: TRBD2
cdr3_nt: TGTGCCAGCAGCTCATCTAGCGGGGTCTCCTACAATGAGCAGTTCTTC
cdr3_aa: CASSSSSGVSYNEQFF

clone_size: once
j_call: TRBJ2-2
v_call: TRBV7-2
d_call: TRBD2
cdr3_nt: TGTGCCAGCAGCTTAGAACTAGCGGGAGTACGCGGCGGGGAGCTGTTTTTT
cdr3_aa: CASSLELAGVRGGELFF

clone_size: few
j_call: TRBJ1-2
v_call: TRBV5-1
d_call: TRBD1
cdr3_nt: TGCGCCAGCAGCCCGACAGGGTCCCTTGAAGGCTACACCTTC
cdr3_aa: CASSPTGSLEGYTF

clone_size: NA
j_call: TRBJ2-2
v_call: TRBV7-3
d_call: NA
cdr3_nt: TGTGCCAGCAGACCCGAAGGGGCCGCGAACACCGGGGAGCTGTTTTTT
cdr3_aa: CASRPEGAANTGELFF

clone_size: few
j_call: TRBJ2-1
v_call: TRBV14
d_call: NA
cdr3_nt: TGTGCCAGCAGCCAAGATCGGCTAGCGTACTACAATGAGCAGTTCTTC
cdr3_aa: CASSQDRLAYYNEQFF

clone_size: NA
j_call: TRBJ2-1
v_call: TRBV4-1
d_call: TRBD2
cdr3_nt: TGCGCCAGCAGCGAACTAGCGGGGGATTACAATGAGCAGTTCTTC
cdr3_aa: CASSELAGDYNEQFF

clone_size: NA
j_call: TRBJ2-2
v_call: TRBV7-9
d_call: TRBD2
cdr3_nt: TGTGCCAGCAGAAGGGCTAGCGGGAGAGCGATGAGGGCCGGGGAGCTGTTTTTT
cdr3_aa: CASRRASGRAMRAGELFF

clone_size: NA
j_call: TRBJ1-1
v_call: TRBV4-1
d_call: NA
cdr3_nt: TGCGCCAGCAGCCTCCGAAGTCTCGGCAGCAACACAAGGGCTTTCTTT
cdr3_aa: CASSLRSLGSNTRAFF